Listed here are 30 T cell receptor beta chains from one sample, sequenced in a study of CD8+CD57+ T cells in acquired aplastic anemia. The study profiled TCR beta VDJ and CDR3 using genomic DNA as template. TCRdb reprocessed the reads with MiXCR, giving one entry per CDR3 protein. The sample has under 200,000 distinct CDR3 sequences, about 64% seen once. The source material was sorted CD4+, CD8+, or CD8+CD57+ T cells (not recorded which) from PBMCs. The receptors here all came from a human donor with severe aplastic anemia or a healthy control (not recorded which).

This chain joins TRBV9 and TRBJ2-7; D not certain. This CDR3 spans 14 amino acids. V was clipped by 1 base and J by 9 bases, with 17 bases between them. CDR1 is SGDLS and CDR2 is YYNGEE in the germline V gene. The CDR3 here is CASSVQDRVSGQYF. The CDR3 nucleotides read TGTGCCAGCAGCGTACAGGACCGCGTCTCGGGGCAGTACTTC.

CDR3 sequence (DNA): TGTGCCAGTAGTTCTTACAGGGCTAACTATGGCTACACCTTC. Encoded protein: CASSSYRANYGYTF. The chain couples TRBV19 to TRBJ1-2, with a weak D call TRBD1 (6 bases). The CDR3 runs to 14 residues. Germline CDR1 reads LNHDA; CDR2 reads SQIVND (reference sequence). Trimming took 5 bases from V and 0 from J, leaving 10 bases between them. The entire variable domain, with the rest obtained from reference TRBV19 and TRBJ1-2, is as follows: DGGITQSPKYLFRKEGQNVTLSCEQNLNHDAMYWYRQDPGQGLRLIYYSQIVNDFQKGDIAEGYSVSREKKESFPLTVTSAQKNPTAFYLCASSSYRANYGYTFGSGTRLTVV.

As concerns this clonotype: The final CDR3 position lacks the conserved phenylalanine or tryptophan, pointing to a likely read error. The DNA is omitted, as the CDR3 cannot be located on it reliably, and the CDR3 follows TCRdb's listing. The chain employs TRBV19 and TRBJ2-3; TRBD1, the table's D call, lacks a check against the DNA. The CDR3 is 11 residues long, ends included. Germline V gene lookup returns CDR1 LNHDA and CDR2 SQIVND (reference sequence). The CDR3 is CASRTPRQSVN.

This clonotype occurred a few times. This could be a read error, since a much larger clone is one nucleotide away. The chain combines TRBV5-8 with TRBJ2-7, with 8 bases identical to TRBD2. CDR1 SGHTS and CDR2 YDEGEE come from the germline V gene. Germline trimming cut 6 bases from V and 4 bases from J; bases unmatched to any gene: 18. The CDR3 is 17 residues long. This chain's CDR3 is CASTEGPAGARLYEQYF. The CDR3 DNA reads as TGTGCCAGCACTGAGGGGCCAGCGGGGGCTCGATTGTACGAGCAGTACTTC.

This clonotype was counted between two and nine times. At one end, the junction sequence differs from germline, possibly due to a read error. The chain employs TRBV7-9 and TRBJ2-1; perhaps D is TRBD1 or TRBD2 (6 bases each). The CDR3 totals 11 residues. Germline lookup yields CDR1 SEHNR and CDR2 FQNEAQ (reference sequence). The CDR3 reads CASSYREAVLF. CDR3 sequence (DNA): TGTGCCAGCAGCTACAGGGAGGCCGTCCTCTTC.

The chain uses TRBV14 and TRBJ1-2; D is uncertain. This CDR3 is built from 12 residues. Trimming removed 0 bases at V and 10 bases at J, with 9 bases between. Germline CDR1 and CDR2: SGHDN and FVKESK. CDR3 sequence: CASSQDSVVYTF. The CDR3 coding sequence is TGTGCCAGCAGCCAAGATTCAGTGGTCTACACCTTC.

V and J are TRBV27 and TRBJ1-2, with unresolved D. The CDR3 is 10 residues long. CDR1 is MNHEY and CDR2 is SMNVEV in the germline V gene (reference sequence). Trimming took 5 bases from V and 9 from J, leaving 7 bases between them. In DNA form, the CDR3 reads TGTGCCAGCAGTAAGTACAGCTACACCTTC. This codes for CASSKYSYTF.

This clonotype has only one observation. The gene calls are TRBV7-2 and TRBJ2-7; TRBD2 matches at 9 bases. The CDR3 contains 14 residues. The germline V gene has CDR1 SGHTA and CDR2 FQGNSA. The ends lost 4 bases at V and 7 bases at J; junction bases unmatched: 8. The CDR3 here is CASSYGGGAWEQYF. The CDR3 DNA follows: TGTGCCAGCAGCTATGGCGGGGGGGCGTGGGAGCAGTACTTC.

This chain links TRBV10-3 with TRBJ1-5; maybe TRBD1 (6 bases). The germline CDR1 and CDR2 sequences are ENHRY and SYGVKD. V lost 6 bases, J lost 1 base, and 7 bases lay in between. This CDR3 has 13 residues. The CDR3 here is CAIRQGSNQPQHF. CDR3 sequence (DNA): TGTGCCATCAGACAGGGAAGCAATCAGCCCCAGCATTTT.

This rearrangement joins TRBV7-2 to TRBJ2-7, with 7 bases that match TRBD1. V dropped 6 bases and J dropped 7; count of bases not matched to a gene: 9. CDR1 SGHTA and CDR2 FQGNSA come from the germline V gene. This CDR3 has 13 amino acids. CDR3 nucleotides: TGTGCCAGCAGGAGGGACAGCCCCGAAGAGCAGTACTTC. It codes for CASRRDSPEEQYF.

V and J are TRBV15 and TRBJ1-1; unclear D gene. Trimming took 4 bases from V and 0 from J, leaving 9 bases between them. The CDR3 sequence is 14 residues long. Per germline, CDR1 LNHNV and CDR2 YYDKDF (reference sequence). The CDR3 nucleotides are TGTGCCACCAGCAATTGGCCCCTGAACACTGAAGCTTTCTTT. Translating it yields CATSNWPLNTEAFF.

J is TRBJ1-2 and V is TRBV9; the D gene is possibly TRBD1 (5 bases). Trimming cost V 5 bases and J 8 bases, with 16 bases left between them. Per germline, CDR1 SGDLS and CDR2 YYNGEE. The CDR3 contains 13 residues. CDR3 amino acids: CASSESRGDGYTF. CDR3 coding DNA: TGTGCCAGCAGTGAATCCCGGGGGGACGGCTACACCTTC.

The chain is built from TRBV9 and TRBJ2-7, with 9 bases identical to TRBD1. Germline CDR1 and CDR2: SGDLS and YYNGEE. The CDR3 runs to 16 residues. J was trimmed by 3 bases and V by 3 bases; bases with no gene match: 10. This chain's CDR3 is CASSGWTGADDYEQYF. CDR3 in DNA: TGTGCCAGCAGCGGATGGACAGGGGCGGACGACTACGAGCAGTACTTC.

The chain carries TRBV11-2 and TRBJ2-2, with a tentative D call TRBD1 (5 bases). This CDR3 has 15 amino acids. Trimming stripped 0 bases from V and 4 bases from J, with 9 bases between. Germline lookup yields CDR1 SGHAT and CDR2 FQNNGV. CDR3 in amino acids: CASSLDRVATGELFF. CDR3 DNA sequence: TGTGCCAGCAGCTTAGACAGGGTTGCCACCGGGGAGCTGTTTTTT.

This clonotype was seen a handful of times. The chain employs TRBV24-1 and TRBJ2-7; D gene ambiguous. Germline V gene data show CDR1 as KGHDR and CDR2 as SFDVKD. V lost 12 bases, J lost 4 bases, and 9 bases lay in between. The CDR3 has 10 amino acids. The CDR3 here is CASRTYEQYF. DNA for the CDR3: TGTGCCTCCCGAACTTACGAGCAGTACTTC.

With regard to this clonotype: A junction boundary mismatches the germline segment, possibly from a read error. The gene calls are TRBV5-1 and TRBJ1-1, with unresolved D. Germline CDR1 reads SGHRS; CDR2 reads YFSETQ. The CDR3 has 11 amino acids. Written as DNA, the CDR3 is TGTGCCAGCAGCAACAGTCGTGAAGCTTTCTTT. It codes for CASSNSREAFF.

This chain links TRBV5-5 with TRBJ1-1, with 9 bases lining up with TRBD1. The germline CDR1 and CDR2 sequences are SGHKS and YYEKEE (reference sequence). V was pared by 2 bases and J by 0 bases, with 2 bases of the junction left unmatched. The CDR3 covers 15 residues. The CDR3 sequence: CASSFGDRVNTEAFF. Here the CDR3 DNA reads TGTGCCAGCAGCTTCGGGGACAGGGTGAACACTGAAGCTTTCTTT.

This sequence joins TRBV7-6 and TRBJ1-6, with D perhaps TRBD1 (6 bases). Trimming removed 1 base at V and 8 bases at J, with 12 bases between. Looked up from germline, CDR1 is SGHVS and CDR2 is FNYEAQ. The CDR3 is 15 residues long. The CDR3 DNA follows: TGTGCCAGCAGCTTAGTGGCCAGGGGAGATTCACCCCTCCACTTT. Encoded protein: CASSLVARGDSPLHF.

This clonotype was found a few times. The chain employs TRBV29-1 and TRBJ2-7; 7 bases agree with TRBD1. The CDR3 consists of 14 residues. Germline V gene lookup returns CDR1 SQVTM and CDR2 ANQGSEA. V lost 3 bases to trimming and J lost 0 bases; unmatched junction nucleotides: 5. The CDR3 loop is CSVEGQSYSYEQYF. The DNA of the CDR3 is TGCAGCGTTGAGGGACAGTCGTACTCCTACGAGCAGTACTTC.

The chain's CDR3 is CASSLVGYTF. CDR3 nucleotides: TGTGCCAGCAGCTTAGTTGGCTACACCTTC. V usage is TRBV7-3 and J usage is TRBJ1-2; D gene ambiguous. The CDR3 sequence is 10 residues long. Germline CDR1 SGHTA, CDR2 FQGTGA. V dropped 2 bases and J dropped 7 bases, with 2 bases sitting between them.

This clonotype was seen once. The chain uses TRBV7-9 and TRBJ1-4; no clear D. There are 12 residues in the CDR3. V shed 4 bases and J shed 8 bases, with 8 bases lying between them. CDR1 and CDR2 (germline): SEHNR, FQNEAQ (reference sequence). CDR3 DNA sequence: TGTGCCAGCAGCTCATCACTCGAAAAACTGTTTTTT. Its protein product is CASSSSLEKLFF.

CDR3 nucleotides: TGTGCCAGCAGTCGGGACTATCTGAGATACGAGCAGTACTTC. It specifies CASSRDYLRYEQYF. The V gene is TRBV7-2, the J gene TRBJ2-7; TRBD2 matches 7 bases. CDR1 and CDR2 from the germline V gene are SGHTA and FQGNSA. This CDR3 region has 14 residues. V shed 6 bases and J 4 bases; nucleotides not matched to a gene: 9.

In regard to this clonotype: This may be a read error, as it is one base from a much larger clone. This chain connects TRBV12-3 or TRBV12-4 to TRBJ1-5; 7 nucleotides agree with TRBD1. This CDR3 comprises 16 residues. V lost 3 bases, J lost 1 base, and 6 bases stayed unmatched. The CDR3 spells CASSLGQYGSNQPQHF. CDR3 nucleotide sequence: TGTGCCAGCAGTTTGGGACAGTACGGGAGCAATCAGCCCCAGCATTTT.

The table lists this clonotype with many counts. The V gene is TRBV15, the J gene TRBJ2-7; D call uncertain. Trimming took 3 bases from V and 5 from J, leaving 8 bases between them. CDR1 LNHNV and CDR2 YYDKDF come from the germline V gene (reference sequence). There are 12 residues in the CDR3. CDR3 protein: CATSSVGDEQYF. In nucleotides, the CDR3 is TGTGCCACCAGCAGTGTTGGGGACGAGCAGTACTTC.

This clonotype was seen only a few times. The chain recombines TRBV20-1 with TRBJ1-6; the D gene is possibly TRBD1 (5 bases). Trimming removed 5 bases from V and 6 bases from J, with 14 bases in between. CDR3 size: 14 residues. CDR1 and CDR2 from the germline V gene are DFQATT and SNEGSKA (reference sequence). The CDR3 is CSAGGGQGNSPLHF. The CDR3 DNA follows: TGCAGTGCTGGAGGTGGGCAGGGTAATTCACCCCTCCACTTT.

This clonotype was detected many times. The chain combines TRBV6-6 with TRBJ2-2, with 7 bases fitting TRBD2. Trimming at V came to 5 bases and at J to 8 bases, leaving 2 bases not matched to a gene. The CDR3 is 12 residues long. The germline V gene encodes CDR1 MNHNY and CDR2 SVGAGI (reference sequence). The CDR3 sequence is CASSSSGGELFF. The CDR3 nucleotides are TGTGCCAGCAGTAGTAGCGGGGGGGAGCTGTTTTTT.

The genes are TRBV7-3 and TRBJ1-6; possibly TRBD1 for D (5 bases). Germline V CDR1 and CDR2: SGHTA, FQGTGA. The CDR3 consists of 17 residues. V lost 9 bases, J lost 7 bases, and 25 bases lay in between. The CDR3 nucleotides are TGTGCCAGTAGTATAGATCACCAGGGCCGGGGAAATTCACCCCTCCACTTT. This codes for CASSIDHQGRGNSPLHF. The full variable domain, its missing parts supplied by reference TRBV7-3 and TRBJ1-6, is GAGVSQTPSNKVTEKGKYVELRCDPISGHTALYWYRQSLGQGPEFLIYFQGTGAADDSGLPNDRFFAVRPEGSVSTLKIQRTERGDSAVYLCASSIDHQGRGNSPLHFGNGTRLTVT.

The chain recombines TRBV20-1 with TRBJ2-7; 9 nucleotides align to TRBD1. Germline lookup yields CDR1 DFQATT and CDR2 SNEGSKA (reference sequence). This CDR3 has 12 amino acids. The J segment lost 5 bases and the V segment lost 4 bases, leaving 3 bases of the junction unmatched. The CDR3 loop is CSANRGLNEQYF. In DNA, the CDR3 is TGCAGTGCTAACAGGGGGCTCAACGAGCAGTACTTC.

The rearrangement uses TRBV7-9 and TRBJ2-1; no firm D call. The germline V and J ends were trimmed by 5 bases and 5 bases, with 7 bases remaining between them. CDR3 length: 12 residues. Germline CDR1 reads SEHNR; CDR2 reads FQNEAQ (reference sequence). The chain's CDR3 is CASSRADNEQFF. In nucleotides, the CDR3 is TGTGCCAGCAGCCGAGCAGACAATGAGCAGTTCTTC.

In its sample, this clonotype was seen once. Compared with germline, one end of the junction differs, possibly owing to a read error. The rearrangement uses TRBV24-1 and TRBJ2-5; 13 nucleotides align to TRBD2. This CDR3 has 21 amino acids. Germline lookup yields CDR1 KGHDR and CDR2 SFDVKD. The CDR3 protein is CATSDATSGGHLISYQETQHF. DNA for the CDR3: TGTGCCACCAGTGATGCGACTAGCGGGGGGCATCTTATCTCGTACCAAGAGACCCAGCACTTC.